A single sample gave rise to the 8 T cell receptor beta chains below, sequenced in a study of cytomegalovirus exposure and HLA in healthy donors. PCR primers comprised 60 Vbeta and 13 Jbeta primers. The method was immunoSEQ multiplex PCR; TCRdb's version includes in-frame clones alone and lacks a portion of them. The sample comprises around 67,000 clones, around 78% of which are singletons, and about 8% rests with the top ten. Sequencing was performed on PBMCs. The receptors here all came from a man younger than 35 in good health and CMV-seropositive.

In this sample, this clone turned up once. The V and J genes are TRBV7-9 and TRBJ1-2; 8 bases align to TRBD1. CDR3 size: 13 residues. V lost 4 bases, J lost 8 bases, and 6 bases stayed unmatched. Germline-derived CDR1 and CDR2 are SEHNR and FQNEAQ (reference sequence). The CDR3: CASSSGTGDGYTF. The CDR3 coding sequence is TGTGCCAGCAGCTCCGGGACAGGCGACGGCTACACCTTC.

This sequence joins TRBV7-2 and TRBJ2-3; D may be TRBD2 (6 bases). Trimming shortened V by 2 bases and J by 1 base, and 10 bases separated the two germline ends. The CDR3 consists of 15 residues. Looked up from germline, CDR1 is SGHTA and CDR2 is FQGNSA. CDR3 amino acids: CASSLNSGGTDTQYF. CDR3 nucleotides: TGTGCCAGCAGCTTAAATAGCGGAGGCACAGATACGCAGTATTTT.

This chain links TRBV4-1 with TRBJ1-1; D possibly corresponds to TRBD1 (5 bases). The CDR3 has 15 residues. V lost 1 base and J 0 bases, leaving 9 bases between the germline ends. Germline V gene sequence: CDR1 MGHRA, CDR2 YSYEKL. DNA for the CDR3: TGCGCCAGCAGCCAAGTATGGGGGGTGAACACTGAAGCTTTCTTT. It is translated as CASSQVWGVNTEAFF.

The genes are TRBV4-1 and TRBJ2-7; 11 nucleotides align to TRBD2. This CDR3 spans 16 amino acids. Germline loops: CDR1 MGHRA, CDR2 YSYEKL. V was clipped by 5 bases and J by 6 bases; unmatched bases: 12. In nucleotides, the CDR3 is TGCGCCAGCAGCGGAGTCGGGACTAGCGGATTGGGCGAGCAGTACTTC. This gives the protein CASSGVGTSGLGEQYF.

The chain links TRBV27 to TRBJ2-1, with D tentatively TRBD1 (5 bases). V was trimmed by 5 bases and J by 7 bases, leaving 9 bases between them. CDR1 and CDR2 from the germline V gene are MNHEY and SMNVEV (reference sequence). This CDR3 spans 12 amino acids. The CDR3 loop is CASSPDTNEQFF. The CDR3 coding sequence is TGTGCCAGCAGTCCGGACACTAATGAGCAGTTCTTC.

V and J are TRBV6-5 and TRBJ1-1, with 9 nucleotides matching TRBD1. Unmatched junction bases numbered 6, after V lost 3 bases and J lost 7 bases. The CDR3 has 14 amino acids. CDR1 and CDR2 (germline): MNHEY, SVGAGI. CDR3 in DNA: TGTGCCAGCAGTTATTACAGGGGGCGGATTGAAGCTTTCTTT. It translates to CASSYYRGRIEAFF.

The chain carries TRBV6-6 and TRBJ2-7, with TRBD1 identical over 7 bases. The V gene's germline CDR1 is MNHNY and CDR2 SVGAGI (reference sequence). The CDR3 is made up of 14 amino acids. The V and J ends lost 0 bases and 3 bases, in that order; junction bases with no gene match: 2. The DNA of the CDR3 is TGTGCCAGCAGTTACTCTAACAGGGGCTACGAGCAGTACTTC. It is translated as CASSYSNRGYEQYF.

The chain is built from TRBV4-1 and TRBJ1-4; possible D gene TRBD1, 6 bases. Looked up from germline, CDR1 is MGHRA and CDR2 is YSYEKL. Trimming pared 7 bases from V and 4 bases from J, leaving 19 bases between. This CDR3 has 16 residues. The DNA for the CDR3 is TGCGCCAGCACCCCCAAAGAGGGGGGGTATAATGAAAAACTGTTTTTT. It is translated as CASTPKEGGYNEKLFF.